A selection of T cell receptor beta chains follows, all from one sample in a study of Ad26.COV2.S vaccination and SARS-CoV-2 variants. The data were produced by immunoSEQ multiplex PCR, yet TCRdb's version contains in-frame clones alone and is incomplete. This table has 300,000 to 350,000 clones, approximately 90% appearing once. The sequencing used peripheral blood, collected in a trial of Ad26.COV2.S vaccine versus placebo. Source of these receptors: a person between 18 and 65 years old who received the Ad26.COV2.S COVID-19 vaccine or a placebo. Each CDR3 is given with its conserved first and last residue. The D gene is left open where the match is weak. Clone size, where shown, is once, few, many, or a class for clones that have expanded.

>.|.|TRBJ2-2|TRBV27
TGTGCCAGCACCCTGATATCCGGGATCCAGACCGGGGAGCTGTTTTTT
CASTLISGIQTGELFF
>.|.|TRBJ2-5|TRBV13
TGTGCCAGCAGCTTCTCACTCGACCAAGAGACCCAGTACTTC
CASSFSLDQETQYF
>TRBD1|.|TRBJ1-1|TRBV28
TGTGCCAGCCCAGCGACAGGGGCGCCCAAAGTGAACACTGAAGCTTTCTTT
CASPATGAPKVNTEAFF
>.|.|TRBJ2-2|TRBV7-2
TGTGCCAGCACCCAAAACACCGGCCTTAACACCGGGGAGCTGTTTTTT
CASTQNTGLNTGELFF
>TRBD1|.|TRBJ2-1|TRBV5-1
TGCGCCAGCAGCGCTTCTTGGACAGGGGGTTTATTCAATGAGCAGTTCTTC
CASSASWTGGLFNEQFF
>.|.|TRBJ1-2|TRBV9
TGTGCCAGCAGCGGTATCGAGGGCTACACCTTC
CASSGIEGYTF
>.|.|TRBJ1-5|TRBV4-1
TGCGCCAGCAGCCACACTCCCCCTGGAGGTCAGCCCCAGCATTTT
CASSHTPPGGQPQHF
>.|.|TRBJ1-1|TRBV3-1/TRBV3-2
TGTGCCAGCAGCCTTCAAGGGGTGCAGACTGAAGCTTTCTTT
CASSLQGVQTEAFF
>.|.|TRBJ2-7|TRBV9
TGTGCCAGCAGCAGGGGAGTTGGGGAGCAGTACTTC
CASSRGVGEQYF
>TRBD1|.|TRBJ2-3|TRBV10-1
TGCGCCAGCAGTGGACGCCCCGGGACAGACACAGATACGCAGTATTTT
CASSGRPGTDTDTQYF
>.|once|TRBJ1-1|TRBV30
TGTGCCCGGGGGGGGCAGGGGAACACTGAAGCTTTCTTT
CARGGQGNTEAFF
>.|.|TRBJ1-2|TRBV4-2
TGTGCCAGCAGCCAAGAACTAGACGGGGACACCCTTCACTATGGCTACACCTTC
CASSQELDGDTLHYGYTF
>.|.|TRBJ2-1|TRBV4-2
TGTGCCAGCAGCCAACAAGCCTACAATGAGCAGTTCTTC
CASSQQAYNEQFF
>TRBD1|.|TRBJ2-7|TRBV19
TGTGCCAGTAGGCCTACCGGGACAGGGTCCTACGAGCAGTACTTC
CASRPTGTGSYEQYF
>.|.|TRBJ1-5|TRBV28
TGTGCCAGCAGTTCGACAGCGGGGCAGCCCCAGCATTTT
CASSSTAGQPQHF
>.|few|TRBJ1-5|TRBV2
TGTGCCAGCAGTGATACCCTGGAGAGCAATCAGCCCCAGCATTTT
CASSDTLESNQPQHF
>.|.|TRBJ2-2|TRBV19
TGTGCCAGTAGTAGTCTCCAACAGCTGAACACCGGGGAGCTGTTTTTT
CASSSLQQLNTGELFF
>TRBD1|.|TRBJ1-5|TRBV19
TGTGCCAGTAGTACGACAGGGGGCAACAATCAGCCCCAGCATTTT
CASSTTGGNNQPQHF
>TRBD2|once|TRBJ2-1|TRBV10-1
TGCGCCAGCAGTGAGTCGATAGCGGGAGTTAAGCAGTTCTTC
CASSESIAGVKQFF
>.|.|TRBJ1-6|TRBV7-9
TGTGCCAGCAGCTTAGATAGAGGTTCACCCCTCCACTTT
CASSLDRGSPLHF
>.|.|TRBJ2-2|TRBV28
TGTGCCAGCCGGGAACAGCGGCAAGGCGGCGGGGAGCTGTTTTTT
CASREQRQGGGELFF
>.|.|TRBJ1-1|TRBV4-1
TGCGCCAGCAGCCAAGGAGGGAGGGAAGCTTTCTTT
CASSQGGREAFF
>TRBD1|.|TRBJ1-2|TRBV27
TGTGCCAGCAGTTACCTCTTAGGACAGGGGGCGCCGAATGGCTACACCTTC
CASSYLLGQGAPNGYTF
>.|.|TRBJ1-5|TRBV20-1
TGCAGTGCTAGTAGGGGAAATAGCAATCAGCCCCAGCATTTT
CSASRGNSNQPQHF
>.|.|TRBJ2-5|TRBV3-1/TRBV3-2
TGTGCCAGCAGCCAAGCACCGGGTCGTGGAGAGACCCAGTACTTC
CASSQAPGRGETQYF
>TRBD1|.|TRBJ1-4|TRBV27
TGTGCCAGCAGTCCCCGACAGGGTAGGGAAAAACTGTTTTTT
CASSPRQGREKLFF
>.|.|TRBJ2-3|TRBV5-8
TGTGCCAGCAGCTTGGATCAGGGGTCAGATACGCAGTATTTT
CASSLDQGSDTQYF
>.|.|TRBJ2-7|TRBV10-1
TGCGCCAGCAAGGCGCTCCCGACAGGAGACTACGAGCAGTACTTC
CASKALPTGDYEQYF
>.|few|TRBJ1-1|TRBV18
TGTGCCAGCTCACCGACAGGATCTGGTGAAGCTTTCTTT
CASSPTGSGEAFF
>.|.|TRBJ1-5|TRBV30
TGTGCCGGAAACCGGGACATCAATCAGCCCCAGCATTTT
CAGNRDINQPQHF
>.|.|TRBJ2-7|TRBV28
TGTGCCAGCAGTTCCCCGGGACTTAACGAGCAGTACTTC
CASSSPGLNEQYF
>.|.|TRBJ2-3|TRBV11-1
TGTGCCAGCAGCCGGGACCGCACAGATACGCAGTATTTT
CASSRDRTDTQYF
>.|.|TRBJ2-7|TRBV11-2
TGTGCCAGCAGCTTAGTTAAGGGACACCCTTTGACCTACGAGCAGTACTTC
CASSLVKGHPLTYEQYF
>.|.|TRBJ1-1|TRBV10-2
TGCGCCAGCCGGGACATAAACACTGAAGCTTTCTTT
CASRDINTEAFF
>.|.|TRBJ1-6|TRBV19
TGTGCCAGTAGCTCACAGGTGGCCGGGGGGCCCCTCCACTTT
CASSSQVAGGPLHF
>.|.|TRBJ2-2|TRBV24-1
TGTGCCACCAGTGATTTCGGGAGGGAGCTGTTTTTT
CATSDFGRELFF
>.|.|TRBJ2-3|TRBV2
TGTGCCAGCAGTGTTGGGGCTAGGACAGATACGCAGTATTTT
CASSVGARTDTQYF